Described below is a single TCR beta chain sequence and its context. This clonotype was picked up a small number of times. Which antigen it targets is not known. One base away lies a much larger clone, so this may be a sequencing read error. This record comes from a study of T cells in Graves' hyperthyroidism and ophthalmopathy (dated by TCRdb to between 2018 and 2021). General notes on the study: Peripheral blood was collected at initial diagnosis, before any treatment. For training and testing, the approximately 92 patients in the discovery cohort were randomly divided in a 7:3 ratio. In addition, the study compared T-cell repertoires in thyroid tissue and in blood from five to seven Graves' hyperthyroidism patients. After sampling, hyperthyroidism patients received methimazole starting at 30 mg daily, and ophthalmopathy patients received high-dose intravenous methylprednisolone. The paper reports TCR Vbeta CDR3 sequencing of roughly 140 peripheral blood samples: around 45 ophthalmopathy, over 70 hyperthyroidism and approximately 17 progressor patients. Prospective prediction of ophthalmopathy was tested in an independent validation cohort of approximately 19 hyperthyroidism patients and 15 to 17 patients who later progressed to ophthalmopathy. A discovery cohort of about a hundred patients, roughly 40 with Graves' ophthalmopathy and roughly 59 with stable Graves' hyperthyroidism, was used to find distinguishing TCR V-J signatures.

TCR beta CDR3 regions were amplified from RNA transcripts. A first-round RT-PCR of the TCR CDR3 used the HTBI primer set with the Qiagen OneStep RT-PCR kit. Libraries were constructed in a second round of multiplex PCR, after which size selection and purification were performed. Sequencing of the libraries was done on an Illumina HiSeq2000 using paired-end 100 bp reads. Concerning the study's data processing: SOAPnuke was used to process the raw data, removing reads that contained adapters or uncalled bases, had a mean Phred below 15, or lacked an exact match to the constant primer or identifier. High-quality paired reads were merged using COPE v1.2.5, and each unique nucleotide sequence was defined as a clonotype. MiTCR v1.1 was used to align the clonotypes against IMGT TRBV, TRBD and TRBJ reference segments. Analysis was restricted to V-J combinations with a frequency above 0.0001, which covered roughly 99% of repertoires. The TCS score was defined as the ratio of F50 (clonal expansion) to E x V (chaos), calculated using BLOSUM62-based TCRdist between CDR3 peptides within each V-J. Welch's t-statistics and random forest reduced some 510 V-J features to 10 to 15, which were used in a naive Bayes classifier (R e1071). In TCRdb, the public reads were trimmed at Q25 with fastp and aligned with MiXCR, with productive beta chains retained. Rows matching on CDR3 protein sequence are summarized as one entry with the most common DNA and genes. TCRdb's processing, not the authors' own work, is the source of the V and J calls. For this sample there are about 300,000 distinct CDR3 sequences; roughly 13% appear just once. Jointly, the top ten make up roughly 8.5% of the sample.

On the study overall, not on this receptor specifically: In cross-validation, a model built on a 13 V-J signature told ophthalmopathy apart from stable hyperthyroidism with approximately 90% sensitivity and 81% to 82% specificity, and in testing the same model reached 80%/75%. During validation, the model predicted progression to ophthalmopathy a median of approximately 7 months ahead of onset, with around 70% sensitivity and 72.22% specificity. No statistical method was used to fix the sample size in advance, and group allocation was not hidden from the investigators. Blood samples also contained most of the expanded thyroid clonotypes (frequency above 0.001), which suggests that blood repertoires may reflect thyroid immune responses.

The hyperthyroidism patients were between 18 and 65 years old and newly diagnosed, with a disease duration of less than 2 months. Patients with uncontrolled infections, other autoimmune diseases, pregnancy or lactation were excluded. Diagnoses were established on the basis of clinical symptoms, serum thyroxine and TRAb, thyroid ultrasound, and orbital computed tomography. Blood from progressor patients was collected at the time of first diagnosis with hyperthyroidism, before any ophthalmopathy symptoms had appeared. Ficoll-Paque density gradient centrifugation was used to isolate PBMCs from approximately 10 ml of fresh peripheral blood. Patients classed as progressors first received a Graves' hyperthyroidism diagnosis and then went on to develop ophthalmopathy during follow-up. Total RNA was extracted using Trizol reagent, and RNA quality was assessed on an Agilent 2100 Bioanalyzer. The germline V gene (reference sequence) provides CDR1 MNHNY and CDR2 SVGAGI. The CDR3 runs 14 residues from the cysteine to the phenylalanine. The retained sequence is limited to the CDR3, 42 bases, with the frame set at the first base.

The sample comprised blood. The sequence was collected from a woman between 25 and 40 years old with Graves' hyperthyroidism that later progressed to Graves' ophthalmopathy. The sequence joins TRBV6-6 to TRBJ2-3, and TRBD1 may be the D gene, going by 5 matching bases. The bases are TGTGCCAGCAGTTACTCGCATAGCACAGGTACGCAGTATTTT. This gives the protein CASSYSHSTGTQYF.